This TCR beta chain originates from a study of T-cell memory formation after mild COVID-19. Across the study: Largely, the TCR clusters proved donor specific.

This clonotype was picked up a small number of times. Its antigen is unidentified. General study findings and limits: CD4+ contracting clones lay mainly in CM and EM, CD8+ ones in EMRA.

Employing constant-segment primers, 5'RACE generated TCR alpha and TCR beta cDNA libraries bearing sample barcodes and UMIs. TCRdb independently ran MiXCR on the 5' RACE reads; one entry per CDR3 protein. The table has about 410,000 distinct CDR3 sequences, 23% seen once. Germline V CDR1 and CDR2: MGHDK, SYGVNS. V was clipped by 7 bases and J by 2 bases, with 11 bases between them. This CDR3 spans 14 amino acids. This chain uses TRBV25-1 with TRBJ2-2, with D perhaps matching TRBD1 or TRBD2 (5 bases each). This sequence originates from an adult woman who had mild COVID-19 (a few samples of this study predate the infection). Cell type and time point are not known. The sample taken for sequencing was PBMCs or a T cell subset sorted from them (not recorded which). CDR3 loop: CASTQGPNTGELFF. The CDR3 DNA follows: TGTGCCAGCACCCAGGGACCTAACACCGGGGAGCTGTTTTTT.